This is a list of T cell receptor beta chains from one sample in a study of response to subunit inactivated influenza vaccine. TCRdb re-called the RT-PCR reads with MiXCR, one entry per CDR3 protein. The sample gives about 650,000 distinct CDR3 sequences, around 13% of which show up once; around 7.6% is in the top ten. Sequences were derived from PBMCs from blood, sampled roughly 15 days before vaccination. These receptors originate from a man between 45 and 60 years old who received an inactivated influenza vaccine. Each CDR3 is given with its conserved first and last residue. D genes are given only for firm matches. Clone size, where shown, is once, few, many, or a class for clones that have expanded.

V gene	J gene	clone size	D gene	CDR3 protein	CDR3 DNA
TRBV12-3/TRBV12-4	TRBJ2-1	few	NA	CASSPAGRVRNEQFF	TGTGCCAGCAGCCCCGCGGGCAGGGTGAGAAATGAGCAGTTCTTC
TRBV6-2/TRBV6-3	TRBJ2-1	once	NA	CASSRTPTVLYNEQFF	TGTGCCAGCAGCCGTACCCCGACAGTGCTCTACAATGAGCAGTTCTTC
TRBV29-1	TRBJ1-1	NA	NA	CSVFRGATEAFF	TGCAGCGTTTTTAGAGGGGCCACTGAAGCTTTCTTT
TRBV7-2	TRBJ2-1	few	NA	CASSLRGEGAEQFF	TGTGCCAGCAGCTTAAGGGGGGAGGGCGCTGAGCAGTTCTTC
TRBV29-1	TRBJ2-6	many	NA	CSVQPAASGANVLTF	TGCAGCGTTCAGCCTGCCGCCTCTGGGGCCAACGTCCTGACTTTC
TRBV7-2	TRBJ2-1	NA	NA	CASSALGGISNEQFF	TGTGCCAGCAGCGCCCTGGGGGGAATAAGTAATGAGCAGTTCTTC
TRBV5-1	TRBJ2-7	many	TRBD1	CASSFDRDASEQYF	TGCGCCAGCAGCTTTGACAGGGACGCCTCCGAGCAGTACTTC
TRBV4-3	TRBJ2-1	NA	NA	CASSQEGQNPQAEQFF	TGCGCCAGCAGCCAAGAGGGCCAAAACCCCCAGGCTGAGCAGTTCTTC
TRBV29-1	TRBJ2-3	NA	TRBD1	CSVEGTGGPDTQYF	TGCAGCGTTGAAGGGACAGGGGGCCCAGATACGCAGTATTTT
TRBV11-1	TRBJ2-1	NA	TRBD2	CASSFPLVAGSSYNEQFF	TGTGCCAGCAGCTTCCCTCTCGTAGCGGGTTCGTCCTACAATGAGCAGTTCTTC
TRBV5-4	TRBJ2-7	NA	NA	CASSFGSPGSYEQYF	TGTGCCAGCAGCTTCGGCTCTCCAGGTAGTTACGAGCAGTACTTC
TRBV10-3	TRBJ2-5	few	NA	CAITTDERQIQETQYF	TGTGCCATCACAACAGACGAAAGACAGATCCAAGAGACCCAGTACTTC
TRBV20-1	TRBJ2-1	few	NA	CSARGLTTGRYNEQFF	TGCAGTGCTAGAGGTCTGACGACGGGACGGTACAATGAGCAGTTCTTC
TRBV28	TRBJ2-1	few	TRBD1	CARLGGQGDNEQFF	TGTGCCAGGTTAGGGGGACAGGGGGACAATGAGCAGTTCTTC
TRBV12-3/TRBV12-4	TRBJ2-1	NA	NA	CASSFQDPYNEQFF	TGTGCCAGCAGTTTCCAGGATCCCTACAATGAGCAGTTCTTC
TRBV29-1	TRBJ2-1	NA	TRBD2	CSGLGMPAGDFNEQFF	TGCAGCGGCCTTGGGATGCCAGCGGGAGATTTCAATGAGCAGTTCTTC
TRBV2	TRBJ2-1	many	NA	CASSEGLALNNEQFF	TGTGCCAGCAGTGAAGGCCTAGCGCTTAACAATGAGCAGTTCTTC
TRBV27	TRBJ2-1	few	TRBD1	CASSFLRDRGRVPLSHNEQFF	TGTGCCAGCAGTTTCCTTAGGGACAGGGGGCGCGTCCCACTGAGTCACAATGAGCAGTTCTTC
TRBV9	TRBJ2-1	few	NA	CASSPSFLDEQFF	TGTGCCAGCAGCCCTTCCTTTTTGGATGAGCAGTTCTTC
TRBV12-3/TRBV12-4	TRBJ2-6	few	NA	CASSFFALTGANVLTF	TGTGCCAGCAGTTTCTTTGCGCTCACTGGGGCCAACGTCCTGACTTTC
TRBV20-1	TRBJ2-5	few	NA	CSASSDQETQYF	TGCAGTGCTAGTTCGGACCAAGAGACCCAGTACTTC
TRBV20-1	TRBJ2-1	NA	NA	CSARGPAGRSSYNEQFF	TGCAGTGCTAGAGGGCCAGCGGGTAGGAGCTCCTACAATGAGCAGTTCTTC
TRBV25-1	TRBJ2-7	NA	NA	CASSDGWSGYEQYF	TGTGCCAGCAGTGACGGGTGGTCGGGCTACGAGCAGTACTTC
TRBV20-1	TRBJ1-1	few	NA	CSARGRSGTEAFF	TGCAGTGCTAGAGGAAGGAGTGGGACTGAAGCTTTCTTT
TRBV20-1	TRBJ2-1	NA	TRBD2	CSARAGAAYNERFF	TGCAGTGCTAGGGCGGGAGCGGCCTACAATGAGCGGTTCTTC
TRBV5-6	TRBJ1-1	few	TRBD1	CASSLRGGMKNTEAFF	TGTGCCAGCAGCTTGAGAGGGGGCATGAAGAACACTGAAGCTTTCTTT
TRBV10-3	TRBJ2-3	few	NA	CAIKRGGNTDTQYF	TGTGCCATCAAACGGGGCGGGAACACAGATACGCAGTATTTT
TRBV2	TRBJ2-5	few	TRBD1	CASSTDRAETQYF	TGTGCCAGCAGTACGGACAGGGCGGAGACCCAGTACTTC
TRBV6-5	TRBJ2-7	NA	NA	CASSYSKDAGASYEQYF	TGTGCCAGCAGTTACTCGAAAGACGCGGGGGCCTCCTACGAGCAGTACTTC
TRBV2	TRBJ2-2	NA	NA	CASSEARGELFF	TGTGCCAGCAGTGAAGCGAGGGGGGAGCTGTTTTTT
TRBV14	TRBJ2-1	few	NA	CASSQAPSYNEQFF	TGTGCCAGCAGCCAGGCTCCCTCCTACAATGAGCAGTTCTTC
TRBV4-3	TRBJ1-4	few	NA	CASSQVSGATNEKLFF	TGCGCCAGCAGCCAAGTGTCAGGGGCAACTAATGAAAAACTGTTTTTT
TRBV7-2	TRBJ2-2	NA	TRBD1	CASSLAQRTGTNTGELFF	TGTGCCAGCAGCTTAGCCCAGAGGACAGGGACGAACACCGGGGAGCTGTTTTTT
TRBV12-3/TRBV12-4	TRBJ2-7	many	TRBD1	CASSYTGQGAYEQYF	TGTGCCAGCAGTTATACGGGACAGGGGGCCTACGAGCAGTACTTC
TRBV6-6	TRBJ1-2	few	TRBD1	CASSPRTGRGYTF	TGTGCCAGCAGTCCGAGGACAGGGAGGGGCTACACCTTC
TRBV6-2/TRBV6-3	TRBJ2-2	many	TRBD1	CASSPRGQGTGELFF	TGTGCCAGCAGCCCCAGGGGGCAAGGAACCGGGGAGCTGTTTTTT
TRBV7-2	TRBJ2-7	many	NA	CASSLISGLPDEQYF	TGTGCCAGCAGCTTAATCTCCGGACTCCCGGACGAGCAGTACTTC
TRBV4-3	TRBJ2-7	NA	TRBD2	CASSQDIAGGSTYEQYF	TGCGCCAGCAGCCAAGATATAGCGGGCGGGTCCACCTACGAGCAGTACTTC
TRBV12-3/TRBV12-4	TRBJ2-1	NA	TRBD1	CASRRTGINEQFF	TGTGCCAGCAGACGGACAGGAATAAATGAGCAGTTCTTC
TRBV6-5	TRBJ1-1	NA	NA	CASSFTPGNTEAFF	TGTGCCAGCAGTTTTACCCCGGGGAACACTGAAGCTTTCTTT
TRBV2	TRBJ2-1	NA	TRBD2	CASSSLAGVTYNEQFF	TGTGCCAGCAGTTCCCTTGCGGGGGTCACCTACAATGAGCAGTTCTTC
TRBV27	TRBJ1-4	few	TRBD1	CASSPTGVREKLFF	TGTGCCAGCAGCCCTACAGGGGTAAGGGAAAAACTGTTTTTT
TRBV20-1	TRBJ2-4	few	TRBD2	CSATLAGGLQNIQYF	TGCAGTGCTACGCTAGCGGGGGGGCTACAAAACATTCAGTACTTC
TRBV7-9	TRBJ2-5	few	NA	CASSLAFSLQETQYF	TGTGCCAGCAGCTTAGCTTTCAGCTTACAAGAGACCCAGTACTTC